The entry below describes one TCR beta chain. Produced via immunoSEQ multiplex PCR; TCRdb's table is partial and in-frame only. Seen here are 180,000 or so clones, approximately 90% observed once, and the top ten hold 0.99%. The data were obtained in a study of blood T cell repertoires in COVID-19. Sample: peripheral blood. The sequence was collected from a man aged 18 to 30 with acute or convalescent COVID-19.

CDR3 DNA: TGCGCCAGCAGCTCCACCGGGACAGCAAACACCGGGGAGCTGTTTTTT. This translates into CASSSTGTANTGELFF. The rearrangement joins TRBV5-1 to TRBJ2-2, with TRBD1 matching over 7 bases. Trimming cost V 3 bases and J 2 bases; bases outside gene matches: 7. The CDR3 has 16 amino acids. CDR1 SGHRS and CDR2 YFSETQ come from the germline V gene.